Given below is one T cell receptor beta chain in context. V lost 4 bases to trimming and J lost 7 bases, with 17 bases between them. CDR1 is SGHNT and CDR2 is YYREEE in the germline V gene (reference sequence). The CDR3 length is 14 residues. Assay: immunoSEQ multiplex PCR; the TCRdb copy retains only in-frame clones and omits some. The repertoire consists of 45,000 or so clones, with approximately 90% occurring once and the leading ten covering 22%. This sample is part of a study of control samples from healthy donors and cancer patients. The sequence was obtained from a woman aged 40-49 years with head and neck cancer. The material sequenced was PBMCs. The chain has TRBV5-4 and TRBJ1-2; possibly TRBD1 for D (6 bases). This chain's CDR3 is CASSTNREIFGYTF. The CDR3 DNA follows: TGTGCCAGCAGCACCAACAGGGAGATATTTGGCTACACCTTC.